This T cell receptor beta chain originates from a study of blood T cell repertoires in COVID-19. As for the study in general: Acute and convalescent COVID-19 samples came from the United States, Italy and Spain. Sample material is recorded as cDNA or gDNA derived from T cells, B-cell-depleted T cells, or PBMCs.

The CDR3 contains 13 residues. The V gene lost 5 bases and the J gene lost 1 base, with 8 bases spanning the gap. With respect to this clone: The same CDR3 arises from other DNA sequences in this sample as well.

Source study methods: By means of reference gene primer amplification, nucleated cell counts were estimated. Libraries were prepared by immunoSEQ multiplex PCR; TCRdb keeps only in-frame clonotypes and omits some of them. Clone size and the V and J calls come from that table; the DNA yielded D and trimming. The sample has about 160,000 clones; 85% are singletons. This rearrangement joins TRBV12-3 or TRBV12-4 to TRBJ1-1; D might be TRBD1 (6 bases). The specimen sequenced was peripheral blood. This receptor was identified in a human donor with acute or convalescent COVID-19. The donor label of this sample is uncertain. The CDR3 nucleotides read TGTGCCAGCAGTAGACAGGAGAACACTGAAGCTTTCTTT. Residues: CASSRQENTEAFF.